Here is one TCR beta chain with its context. This sample's time point: pretreatment peripheral blood. These data belong to a study of PD-L1 blockade in urothelial cancer. For the study at large: Dosed intravenously at 1,200 mg every 3 weeks, atezolizumab was initiated by patients in the mid-2010s. About 85% of the 29 patients were men whose urothelial cancer was bladder-origin. Prior chemotherapy in patients spanned 0 to 3 regimens. Blood was subjected to analysis at 3 weeks (second dose) and 6 weeks following treatment start.

TCRdb keeps only in-frame clones here, not all; method: immunoSEQ multiplex PCR. Among 30,000 to 50,000 clones listed, roughly 92% were seen once. V shed 2 bases and J shed 3 bases, with 13 bases lying between them. CDR3 length: 16 amino acids. CDR1 and CDR2 from the germline V gene are SGHVS and FNYEAQ. This clonotype originated in an older woman with urothelial cancer. Here the sequenced sample was PBMCs, taken around atezolizumab (anti-PD-L1) treatment. The chain couples TRBV7-6 to TRBJ1-4; D is unclear. The DNA for the CDR3 is TGTGCCAGCAGCTTAAATATTCAACAGCCTAATGAAAAACTGTTTTTT. This translates into CASSLNIQQPNEKLFF.